The rows below give T cell receptor beta chains drawn from one sample of a study of T cells after yellow fever vaccination. TCRdb recomputed calls from the 5' RACE reads with MiXCR, one row per CDR3 protein. Among approximately 74,000 distinct CDR3 sequences listed, about 6% were seen once. Sequenced here: CD4+ T cells sorted from PBMCs, sampled roughly 15 days after the first yellow fever vaccination. The receptors derive from a man younger than 35 who received the YFV17D yellow fever vaccine. CDR3s include the opening cysteine and the closing phenylalanine or tryptophan. Size tells how often a clone was seen (once, few, many) or the class of an expanded clone, and some rows leave it out.

CASRSRGGGTDTQYF	many	TRBJ2-3	TRBV7-8
CASSQASPSSYNSPLHF	many	TRBJ1-6	TRBV16
CASSTGGETQYF	many	TRBJ2-5	TRBV19
CASSFESGARGNTIYF	many	TRBJ1-3	TRBV5-1
CAISDVAGNEQFF	many	TRBJ2-1	TRBV10-3
CSASGSLGRTQYF	many	TRBJ2-5	TRBV20-1
CASSSDTSGANVLTF	many	TRBJ2-6	TRBV7-2
CASTGTGKETQYF	many	TRBJ2-5	TRBV7-2
CASSPKRQSPGLSYEQYF	many	TRBJ2-7	TRBV18
CASSLLGQGASYEQYF	many	TRBJ2-7	TRBV5-1
CASSLTPGLAGGPQETQYF	many	TRBJ2-5	TRBV7-3
CASSQDQGFYGYTF	many	TRBJ1-2	TRBV3-1
CASRTQGAKYGYTF	many	TRBJ1-2	TRBV28
CASSPTIRQDIGNTGELFF	many	TRBJ2-2	TRBV11-1
CASSPRPLGTQYF	-	TRBJ2-5	TRBV5-6
CRIHGRGTYNEQFF	many	TRBJ2-1	TRBV20-1
CASTGPQGTIYNEQFF	many	TRBJ2-1	TRBV27
CASSYLRSYNEQFF	-	TRBJ2-1	TRBV6-2/TRBV6-3
CAWNGAPTGELFF	many	TRBJ2-2	TRBV30
CASSQEGGEQPQHF	many	TRBJ1-5	TRBV3-1
CSAKATGFGHGYTF	many	TRBJ1-2	TRBV20-1
CARSKGTGGFGETQYF	-	TRBJ2-5	TRBV30
CSARVGTSVETQYF	many	TRBJ2-5	TRBV20-1
CASSFRGFQSPLHF	many	TRBJ1-6	TRBV12-3/TRBV12-4
CASSQGYNSPLHF	many	TRBJ1-6	TRBV4-2
CASSWPFGGASTDTQYF	many	TRBJ2-3	TRBV6-2/TRBV6-3
CASSPSLYETQYF	many	TRBJ2-5	TRBV18
CASMGNVYNEQFF	many	TRBJ2-1	TRBV2
CASSLDRRNTEAFF	many	TRBJ1-1	TRBV5-8
CASSPRLGPFSGELFF	many	TRBJ2-2	TRBV11-2
CASSSLRVTGELFF	many	TRBJ2-2	TRBV11-2
CASTIHPRGDTQYF	many	TRBJ2-3	TRBV4-1
CASSSSGGLYYNEQFF	many	TRBJ2-1	TRBV18
CASSSQDRELLETQYF	many	TRBJ2-5	TRBV6-2/TRBV6-3
CASSLAQWGAETQYF	many	TRBJ2-5	TRBV7-2
CASSPPGVGDTQYF	many	TRBJ2-3	TRBV7-2
CATSRDGWGRGEGLYSNQPQHF	many	TRBJ1-5	TRBV15
CASSQGARTGELFF	many	TRBJ2-2	TRBV5-5
CASSIDGRNTEAFF	many	TRBJ1-1	TRBV19
CASSLGGLTDTQYF	many	TRBJ2-3	TRBV5-1
CASSPYHGQGVVVGYGYTF	many	TRBJ1-2	TRBV4-3
CASSYRSAGATEAFF	-	TRBJ1-1	TRBV6-5
CASSLIQTYGYTF	many	TRBJ1-2	TRBV5-4